The 27 T cell receptor beta chains below all came from one sample that was sequenced in a study of response to subunit inactivated influenza vaccine (dated by TCRdb to the late 2010s). Libraries were prepared through RT-PCR. The instrument was an Illumina HiSeq 2500. The public sequencing data were trimmed at Q25 with fastp and processed into clonotypes with MiXCR by TCRdb, which kept only in-frame beta chains. Entries that share a CDR3 protein sequence are merged under the most common genes and DNA. Recorded for this sample are roughly 500,000 distinct CDR3 sequences; over 25% of them occurred a single time. The ten largest clones add up to under 2.5% of the sample. The sequencing here drew on CD4+ T cells sorted from PBMCs, taken roughly 5 days after vaccination. Source of these receptors: a man in his fifties who received an inactivated influenza vaccine. Donor details come from another sample of the same person, matched by shared clones.

V gene TRBV7-8 combines with J gene TRBJ2-5; TRBD1 or TRBD2 may be the D gene (5 bases each). The germline V gene has CDR1 SGHVS and CDR2 FQNEAQ. The CDR3 consists of 14 residues. Trimming stripped 1 base from V and 5 bases from J, with 11 bases between. The chain's CDR3 is CASSLGGDWETQYF. CDR3 DNA: TGTGCCAGCAGCTTAGGAGGGGATTGGGAGACCCAGTACTTC. The full variable domain, rest sourced from reference TRBV7-8 and TRBJ2-5, is GAGVSQSPRYKVAKRGQDVALRCDPISGHVSLFWYQQALGQGPEFLTYFQNEAQLDKSGLPSDRFFAERPEGSVSTLKIQRTQQEDSAVYLCASSLGGDWETQYFGPGTRLLVL.

Only a few counts were recorded for this clonotype. The chain is built from TRBV4-2 and TRBJ1-1; the match to TRBD1 covers 7 bases. V shed 6 bases, J shed 5 bases, and the junction held 9 bases outside the gene matches. CDR1 LGHNA and CDR2 YNFKEQ come from the germline V gene. The CDR3 totals 14 residues. The CDR3 loop reads CASSKLGTDTEAFF. In DNA, the CDR3 is TGTGCCAGCAGTAAATTAGGGACAGATACTGAAGCTTTCTTT.

The rearrangement links TRBV12-3 or TRBV12-4 to TRBJ2-3; 10 nucleotides line up with TRBD1. The CDR3 runs to 17 residues. The ends lost 6 bases at V and 5 bases at J; junction bases unmatched: 14. CDR3 DNA: TGTGCCAGCAGAATTCATGACAGGGGGCTAAGGGAAGATACGCAGTATTTT. Translating it yields CASRIHDRGLREDTQYF.

V is TRBV4-3 and J is TRBJ2-3; 9 bases agree with TRBD2. V lost 4 bases, J lost 1 base, and 15 bases stayed unmatched. This CDR3 comprises 19 residues. Germline V gives CDR1 LGHNA, CDR2 YSLEER. CDR3 coding DNA: TGCGCCAGCAGCCCGTTGATAGCGGGGGACCGTGGTGGCACAGATACGCAGTATTTT. Its translation is CASSPLIAGDRGGTDTQYF.

In its sample, this clonotype was seen a few times. The rearrangement links TRBV5-5 to TRBJ2-2; D possibly corresponds to TRBD1 (5 bases). The CDR3 covers 18 residues. Germline V gene lookup returns CDR1 SGHKS and CDR2 YYEKEE (reference sequence). Trimming took 1 base from V and 5 from J, leaving 21 bases between them. CDR3 loop: CASSLRPAGLGSTGELFF. The CDR3 nucleotides are TGTGCCAGCAGCTTGCGCCCGGCAGGGCTAGGTAGTACCGGGGAGCTGTTTTTT.

This clonotype was counted ten times or more. V gene TRBV29-1 combines with J gene TRBJ1-4; D is possibly TRBD1 (6 bases). CDR1 SQVTM and CDR2 ANQGSEA come from the germline V gene. The CDR3 is 13 residues long. Deletions cut 7 bases from V and 4 bases from J, with 13 bases between. The CDR3, as DNA: TGCAGCGCCGGGGACAACTTTAATGAAAAACTGTTTTTT. Amino acids: CSAGDNFNEKLFF.

The chain links TRBV10-3 to TRBJ2-2; 9 positions match TRBD2. The CDR3 totals 15 residues. Germline CDR1 is ENHRY and CDR2 is SYGVKD. Trimming removed 7 bases from V and 4 bases from J; junction bases left unmatched: 7. In nucleotides, the CDR3 is TGTGCCATCAAAAGGGAGCGGGAGGCCACCGGGGAGCTGTTTTTT. This gives the protein CAIKREREATGELFF.

The chain uses TRBV14 and TRBJ1-6; no firm D call. CDR3 length equals 17 residues. Germline-derived CDR1 and CDR2 are SGHDN and FVKESK. V gave up 0 bases and J gave up 0 bases, with 9 bases separating them. CDR3: CASSQDSAISYNSPLHF. As DNA, the CDR3 is TGTGCCAGCAGCCAAGATTCAGCCATCTCCTATAATTCACCCCTCCACTTT.

This clonotype has just a few counts. The V call is TRBV7-9, the J call TRBJ1-6; D not resolved. CDR1 and CDR2 (germline): SEHNR, FQNEAQ (reference sequence). The CDR3 has 13 amino acids. The V end was cut by 1 base, the J end by 9 bases, with 7 bases between. The CDR3 sequence: CASSLGGSSPLHF. The CDR3 bases are TGTGCCAGCAGCTTAGGCGGCAGTTCACCCCTCCACTTT.

The gene calls are TRBV7-9 and TRBJ2-1; D is ambiguous. The CDR3 is 14 residues long. The germline CDR1 and CDR2 sequences are SEHNR and FQNEAQ (reference sequence). The ends were cut back, 4 bases at V and 4 bases at J, with 11 bases in the middle. In DNA, the CDR3 is TGTGCCAGCAGCTCCGTCGAACCTTACAATGAGCAGTTCTTC. Protein sequence: CASSSVEPYNEQFF.

This chain joins TRBV4-1 and TRBJ2-2; 7 positions match TRBD1. V gave up 4 bases and J gave up 6 bases; unmatched junction bases: 5. Germline lookup yields CDR1 MGHRA and CDR2 YSYEKL. This CDR3 is built from 14 residues. This CDR3 is CASSPRQGSGELFF. In DNA form, the CDR3 reads TGCGCCAGCAGCCCTCGACAGGGATCCGGGGAGCTGTTTTTT.

This sequence joins TRBV18 and TRBJ2-5; 9 bases align to TRBD1. The germline CDR1 and CDR2 sequences are KGHSH and LQKENI. The CDR3 sequence is 15 residues long. J lost 6 bases, V lost 0 bases, and 5 bases had no gene match. The CDR3 DNA reads TGTGCCAGCTCACCACCGGGGACAGGGAGGCAGACCCAGTACTTC. The encoded protein is CASSPPGTGRQTQYF. Full variable domain (outside the CDR3, taken from reference TRBV18 and TRBJ2-5): NAGVMQNPRHLVRRRGQEARLRCSPMKGHSHVYWYRQLPEEGLKFMVYLQKENIIDESGMPKERFSAEFPKEGPSILRIQQVVRGDSAAYFCASSPPGTGRQTQYFGPGTRLLVL.

In its sample, this clonotype was seen a few times. The rearrangement uses TRBV29-1 and TRBJ2-3; maybe TRBD1 (6 bases). The germline V and J ends were trimmed by 8 bases and 6 bases, with 21 bases remaining between them. There are 14 residues in the CDR3. Per germline, CDR1 SQVTM and CDR2 ANQGSEA. CDR3 protein: CSSQSQGTGDTQYF. The DNA of the CDR3 is TGCAGCTCTCAGAGCCAGGGGACGGGGGATACGCAGTATTTT.

This clonotype turned up a few times. The chain has TRBV20-1 and TRBJ2-1; TRBD2 aligns across 9 bases. This CDR3 has 13 amino acids. Looked up from germline, CDR1 is DFQATT and CDR2 is SNEGSKA (reference sequence). After removal of 6 bases from V and 9 bases from J, the junction contained 9 bases not matched to a gene. The CDR3 DNA reads TGCAGTGCCGGACTAGCGAGGTTGGGTGAGCAGTTCTTC. It is translated as CSAGLARLGEQFF.

The chain uses TRBV6-2 or TRBV6-3 and TRBJ2-7, with D possibly being TRBD2 (5 bases). Germline V gene lookup returns CDR1 MNHEY and CDR2 SVGEGT. V lost 10 bases and J lost 4, with 23 bases in between. The CDR3 consists of 15 residues. CDR3 sequence (DNA): TGTGCCACCAAGGTACGGGAAGGTAGGAGGTACGAGCAGTACTTC. Protein product: CATKVREGRRYEQYF.

A few counts support this clonotype. The chain employs TRBV7-9 and TRBJ2-5; unclear D gene. Germline CDR1 is SEHNR and CDR2 is FQNEAQ (reference sequence). The CDR3 consists of 12 residues. V was clipped by 2 bases and J by 5 bases, with 6 bases between them. The CDR3 here is CASSLLTETQYF. Here the CDR3 DNA reads TGTGCCAGCAGCTTACTGACGGAGACCCAGTACTTC. Using reference TRBV7-9 and TRBJ2-5 for the parts outside the CDR3, the full variable domain is DTGVSQNPRHKITKRGQNVTFRCDPISEHNRLYWYRQTLGQGPEFLTYFQNEAQLEKSRLLSDRFSAERPKGSFSTLEIQRTEQGDSAMYLCASSLLTETQYFGPGTRLLVL.

The rearrangement uses TRBV7-9 and TRBJ1-4; TRBD1 matches 9 bases. Trimming at V came to 4 bases and at J to 3 bases, leaving 9 bases not matched to a gene. Germline CDR1 is SEHNR and CDR2 is FQNEAQ (reference sequence). The CDR3 spans 17 residues. The CDR3 DNA reads TGTGCCAGCAGCTCACCCCCTGGGACAGGGTCTAATGAAAAACTGTTTTTT. This encodes CASSSPPGTGSNEKLFF.

In its sample, this clonotype was seen a few times. The V call is TRBV29-1, the J call TRBJ2-1, with 9 positions matching TRBD2. The CDR3 contains 15 residues. The germline gives CDR1 SQVTM, CDR2 ANQGSEA. Trimming took 3 bases from V and 7 from J; bases not matched to a gene: 10. This chain's CDR3 is CSVDGAGGGLNEQFF. The CDR3 DNA reads TGCAGCGTTGATGGAGCGGGAGGAGGGTTGAATGAGCAGTTCTTC.

The gene calls are TRBV12-3 or TRBV12-4 and TRBJ2-5; 9 nucleotides align to TRBD1. This CDR3 is built from 17 residues. V was pared by 5 bases and J by 4 bases, with 14 bases of the junction left unmatched. The CDR3 nucleotides are TGTGCCAGCAGTCCCGGACAGGGGATTCATCGGGGAGAGACCCAGTACTTC. Translated: CASSPGQGIHRGETQYF.

The chain couples TRBV5-1 to TRBJ1-2; D uncertain. Per the germline V gene, CDR1 is SGHRS and CDR2 is YFSETQ. The CDR3 contains 14 residues. V was trimmed by 7 bases and J by 3 bases, leaving 16 bases between them. The CDR3 DNA sequence: TGCGCCAGCGGGGAAACGGACTCATACTATGGCTACACCTTC. It encodes CASGETDSYYGYTF.

V is TRBV5-6 and J is TRBJ2-5, with D possibly being TRBD1 or TRBD2 (5 bases each). CDR3 length equals 14 residues. The V and J ends lost 5 bases and 7 bases respectively, with 18 bases between them. Germline CDR1 reads SGHDT; CDR2 reads YYEEEE. This chain's CDR3 is CASSTGTTKGTQYF. CDR3 in DNA: TGTGCCAGCAGTACCGGGACGACCAAGGGGACCCAGTACTTC. The full variable domain, its missing parts supplied by reference TRBV5-6 and TRBJ2-5, is DAGVTQSPTHLIKTRGQQVTLRCSPKSGHDTVSWYQQALGQGPQFIFQYYEEEERQRGNFPDRFSGHQFPNYSSELNVNALLLGDSALYLCASSTGTTKGTQYFGPGTRLLVL.

In this sample, this clonotype turned up many times. The chain combines TRBV7-2 with TRBJ2-3, with 7 bases lining up with TRBD2. The CDR3 consists of 14 residues. V lost 1 base and J lost 3; bases outside the gene matches: 1. Germline V gene data show CDR1 as SGHTA and CDR2 as FQGNSA. CDR3 residues: CASSLGGRTDTQYF. In DNA form, the CDR3 reads TGTGCCAGCAGCTTAGGCGGGAGAACAGATACGCAGTATTTT.

This clonotype was detected only a few times. The V gene is TRBV20-1, the J gene TRBJ2-1, with TRBD2 matching 10 bases. This CDR3 has 15 residues. Germline trimming cut 5 bases from V and 5 bases from J; bases unmatched to any gene: 9. Germline assignment: CDR1 DFQATT and CDR2 SNEGSKA (reference sequence). The CDR3 DNA is TGCAGTGCTCCGACCGGGACTAGCGTCCACAATGAGCAGTTCTTC. This encodes CSAPTGTSVHNEQFF.

This clonotype has just a few counts. The DNA for the CDR3 is TGTGCCAGCAGCTTTCCGGGACGGCGGAACACCATATATTTT. It yields the protein CASSFPGRRNTIYF. The chain has TRBV7-2 and TRBJ1-3; perhaps TRBD1 as D (5 bases). Germline V CDR1 and CDR2: SGHTA, FQGNSA. Trimming shortened V by 3 bases and J by 7 bases, and 13 bases separated the two germline ends. CDR3 size: 14 residues.

The table lists this clonotype with a few counts. The DNA is left out, because the CDR3 cannot be placed on it with certainty; the CDR3 is given as TCRdb lists it. The chain employs TRBV7-3 and TRBJ2-5; the table's D call, TRBD1, has no DNA check behind it. The CDR3 is 13 residues long, ends included. Germline-derived CDR1 and CDR2 are SGHTA and FQGTGA. CDR3 region: CASSSSTGGTQYF.

The CDR3 region is CSARGSGKETQYF. In DNA form, the CDR3 reads TGCAGTGCTAGAGGCTCGGGGAAAGAGACCCAGTACTTC. V usage is TRBV20-1 and J usage is TRBJ2-5; D is perhaps TRBD2 (5 bases). From germline, CDR1 is DFQATT and CDR2 SNEGSKA (reference sequence). V lost 1 base and J 3 bases, leaving 9 bases between the germline ends. CDR3 size: 13 residues.

V and J are TRBV18 and TRBJ2-2; perhaps TRBD1 as D (6 bases). There are 15 residues in the CDR3. Germline V gives CDR1 KGHSH, CDR2 LQKENI. V lost 3 bases and J 4 bases, leaving 12 bases between the germline ends. As DNA, the CDR3 is TGTGCCAGCTCACCGTGGGCCAGGGGCACCGGGGAGCTGTTTTTT. It translates to CASSPWARGTGELFF. Full variable domain (missing parts from reference TRBV18 and TRBJ2-2): NAGVMQNPRHLVRRRGQEARLRCSPMKGHSHVYWYRQLPEEGLKFMVYLQKENIIDESGMPKERFSAEFPKEGPSILRIQQVVRGDSAAYFCASSPWARGTGELFFGEGSRLTVL.